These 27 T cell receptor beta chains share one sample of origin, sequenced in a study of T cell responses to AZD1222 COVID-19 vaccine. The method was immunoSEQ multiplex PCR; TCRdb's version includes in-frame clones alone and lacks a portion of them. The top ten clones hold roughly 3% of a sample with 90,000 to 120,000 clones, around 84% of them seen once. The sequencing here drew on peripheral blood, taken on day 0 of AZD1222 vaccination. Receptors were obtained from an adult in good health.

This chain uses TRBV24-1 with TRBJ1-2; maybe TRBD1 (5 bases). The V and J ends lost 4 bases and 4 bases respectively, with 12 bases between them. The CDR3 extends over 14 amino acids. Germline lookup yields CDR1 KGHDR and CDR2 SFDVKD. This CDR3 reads CATSDLGTAYGYTF. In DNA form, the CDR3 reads TGTGCCACCAGTGACCTCGGGACGGCCTATGGCTACACCTTC.

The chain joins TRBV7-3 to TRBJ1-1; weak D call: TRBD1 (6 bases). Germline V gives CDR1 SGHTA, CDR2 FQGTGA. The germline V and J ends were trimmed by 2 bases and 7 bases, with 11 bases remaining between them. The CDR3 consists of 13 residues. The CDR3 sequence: CASSLDRLGEAFF. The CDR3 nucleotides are TGTGCCAGCAGCTTAGACAGGCTCGGTGAAGCTTTCTTT.

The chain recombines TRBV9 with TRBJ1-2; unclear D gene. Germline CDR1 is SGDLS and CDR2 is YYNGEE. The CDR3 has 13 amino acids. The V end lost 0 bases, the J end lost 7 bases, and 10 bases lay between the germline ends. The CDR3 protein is CASSVVGVSGYTF. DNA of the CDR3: TGTGCCAGCAGCGTAGTAGGAGTTAGTGGCTACACCTTC. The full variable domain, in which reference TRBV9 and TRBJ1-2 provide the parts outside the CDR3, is DSGVTQTPKHLITATGQRVTLRCSPRSGDLSVYWYQQSLDQGLQFLIQYYNGEERAKGNILERFSAQQFPDLHSELNLSSLELGDSALYFCASSVVGVSGYTFGSGTRLTVV.

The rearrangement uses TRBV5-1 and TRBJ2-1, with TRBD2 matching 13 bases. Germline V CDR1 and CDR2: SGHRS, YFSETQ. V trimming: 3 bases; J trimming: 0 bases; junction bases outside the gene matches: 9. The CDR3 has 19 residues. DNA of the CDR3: TGCGCCAGCAGCTACAGGACTAGCGGGGGCGCTAGCTCCTACAATGAGCAGTTCTTC. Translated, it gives CASSYRTSGGASSYNEQFF.

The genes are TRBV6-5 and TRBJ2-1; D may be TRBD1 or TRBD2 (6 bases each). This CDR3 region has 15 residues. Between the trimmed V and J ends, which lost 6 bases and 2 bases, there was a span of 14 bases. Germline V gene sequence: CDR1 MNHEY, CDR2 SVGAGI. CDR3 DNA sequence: TGTGCCAGCAGCCCGCGGGACAACGCCTACAATGAGCAGTTCTTC. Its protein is CASSPRDNAYNEQFF.

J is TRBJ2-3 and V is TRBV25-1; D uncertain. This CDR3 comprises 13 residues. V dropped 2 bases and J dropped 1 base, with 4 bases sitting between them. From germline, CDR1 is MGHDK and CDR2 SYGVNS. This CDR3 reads CASSERRTDTQYF. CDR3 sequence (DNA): TGTGCCAGCAGTGAACGGCGCACAGATACGCAGTATTTT.

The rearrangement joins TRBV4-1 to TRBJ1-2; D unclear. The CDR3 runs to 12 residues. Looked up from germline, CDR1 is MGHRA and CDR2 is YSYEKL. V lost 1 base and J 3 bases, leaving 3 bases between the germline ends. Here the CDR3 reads CASSQGDYGYTF. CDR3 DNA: TGCGCCAGCAGCCAAGGTGACTATGGCTACACCTTC.

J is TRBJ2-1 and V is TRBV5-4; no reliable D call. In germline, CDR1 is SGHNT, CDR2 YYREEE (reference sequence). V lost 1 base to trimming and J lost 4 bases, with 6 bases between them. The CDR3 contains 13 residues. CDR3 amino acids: CASSLFGYNEQFF. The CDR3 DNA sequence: TGTGCCAGCAGCTTGTTCGGATACAATGAGCAGTTCTTC. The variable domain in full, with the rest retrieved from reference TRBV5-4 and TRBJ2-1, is ETGVTQSPTHLIKTRGQQVTLRCSSQSGHNTVSWYQQALGQGPQFIFQYYREEENGRGNFPPRFSGLQFPNYSSELNVNALELDDSALYLCASSLFGYNEQFFGPGTRLTVL.

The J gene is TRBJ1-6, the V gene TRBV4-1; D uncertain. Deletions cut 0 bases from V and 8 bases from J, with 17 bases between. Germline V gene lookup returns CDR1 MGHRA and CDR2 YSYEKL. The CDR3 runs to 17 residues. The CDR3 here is CASSQDAAGRDHSPLHF. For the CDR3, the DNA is TGCGCCAGCAGCCAAGACGCCGCTGGGAGGGATCATTCACCCCTCCACTTT.

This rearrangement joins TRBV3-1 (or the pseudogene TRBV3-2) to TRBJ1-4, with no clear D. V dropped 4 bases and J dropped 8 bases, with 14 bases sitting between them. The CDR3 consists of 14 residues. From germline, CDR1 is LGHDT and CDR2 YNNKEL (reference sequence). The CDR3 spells CASSLSLWEEKLFF. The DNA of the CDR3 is TGTGCCAGCAGCCTAAGCCTGTGGGAGGAAAAACTGTTTTTT.

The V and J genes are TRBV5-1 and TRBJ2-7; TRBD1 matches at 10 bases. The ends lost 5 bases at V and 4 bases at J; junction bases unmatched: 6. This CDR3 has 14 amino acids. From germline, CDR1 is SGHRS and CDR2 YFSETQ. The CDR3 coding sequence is TGCGCCAGCAGGGGACAGGGGACGGCGTACGAGCAGTACTTC. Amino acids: CASRGQGTAYEQYF.

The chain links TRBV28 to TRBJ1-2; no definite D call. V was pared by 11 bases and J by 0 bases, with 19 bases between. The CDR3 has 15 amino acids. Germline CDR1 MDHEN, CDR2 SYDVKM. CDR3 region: CALSGSTPPNYGYTF. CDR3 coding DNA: TGTGCCCTTAGCGGCTCTACGCCCCCTAACTATGGCTACACCTTC.

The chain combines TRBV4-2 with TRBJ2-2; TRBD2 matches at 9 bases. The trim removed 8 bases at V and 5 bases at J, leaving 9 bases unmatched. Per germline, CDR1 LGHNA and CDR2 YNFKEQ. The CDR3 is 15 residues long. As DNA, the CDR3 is TGTGCCAGCGGGTCAGCGGGGGGCGGGACCGGGGAGCTGTTTTTT. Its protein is CASGSAGGGTGELFF.

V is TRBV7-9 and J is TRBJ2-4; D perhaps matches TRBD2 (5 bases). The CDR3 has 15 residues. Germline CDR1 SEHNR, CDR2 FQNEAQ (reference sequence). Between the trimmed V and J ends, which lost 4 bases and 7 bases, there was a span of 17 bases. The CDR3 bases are TGTGCCAGCAGCTCGGGTCGGGGAACGGGGAACATTCAGTACTTC. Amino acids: CASSSGRGTGNIQYF.

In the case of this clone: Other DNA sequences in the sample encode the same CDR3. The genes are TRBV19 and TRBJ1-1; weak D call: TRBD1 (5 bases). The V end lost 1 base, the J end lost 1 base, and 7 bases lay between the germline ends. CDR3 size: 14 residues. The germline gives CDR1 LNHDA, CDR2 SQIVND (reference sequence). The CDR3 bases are TGTGCCAGTAGTATAGGGGGCGGGAACACTGAAGCTTTCTTT. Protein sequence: CASSIGGGNTEAFF. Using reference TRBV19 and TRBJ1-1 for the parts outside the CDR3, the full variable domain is DGGITQSPKYLFRKEGQNVTLSCEQNLNHDAMYWYRQDPGQGLRLIYYSQIVNDFQKGDIAEGYSVSREKKESFPLTVTSAQKNPTAFYLCASSIGGGNTEAFFGQGTRLTVV.

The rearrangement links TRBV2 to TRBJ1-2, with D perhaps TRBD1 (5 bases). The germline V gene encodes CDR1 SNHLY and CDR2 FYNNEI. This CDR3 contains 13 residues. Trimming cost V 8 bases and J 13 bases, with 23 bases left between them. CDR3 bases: TGTGCCAGCGAGAAGGTGTCAGGGATCCCTGCCACCTTC. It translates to CASEKVSGIPATF.

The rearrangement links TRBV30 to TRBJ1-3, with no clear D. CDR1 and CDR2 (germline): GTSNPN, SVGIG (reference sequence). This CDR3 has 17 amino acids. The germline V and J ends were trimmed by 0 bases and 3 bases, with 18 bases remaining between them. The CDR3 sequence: CAWSVLRAAGGGNTIYF. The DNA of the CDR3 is TGTGCCTGGAGTGTACTAAGAGCGGCAGGAGGTGGAAACACCATATATTTT.

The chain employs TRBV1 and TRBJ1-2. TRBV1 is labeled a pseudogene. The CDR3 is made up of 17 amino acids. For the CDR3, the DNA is TGCACCAGCAGCCAAGGTGACCTGTCCGGAAAGAACTATGGCTACACCTTC. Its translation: CTSSQGDLSGKNYGYTF.

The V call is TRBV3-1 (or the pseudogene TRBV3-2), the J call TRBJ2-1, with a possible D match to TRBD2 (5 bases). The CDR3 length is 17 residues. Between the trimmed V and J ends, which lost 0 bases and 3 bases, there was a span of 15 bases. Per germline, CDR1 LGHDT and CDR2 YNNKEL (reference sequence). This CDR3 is CASSQESASLYYNEQFF. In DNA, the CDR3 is TGTGCCAGCAGCCAAGAGTCGGCTAGCCTCTACTACAATGAGCAGTTCTTC.

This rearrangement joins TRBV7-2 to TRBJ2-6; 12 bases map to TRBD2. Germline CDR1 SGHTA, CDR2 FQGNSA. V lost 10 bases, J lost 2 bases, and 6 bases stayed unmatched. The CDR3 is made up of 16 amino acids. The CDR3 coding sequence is TGTGCCACCGCTAGCGGGGGGGCCCCTGGGGCCAACGTCCTGACTTTC. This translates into CATASGGAPGANVLTF.

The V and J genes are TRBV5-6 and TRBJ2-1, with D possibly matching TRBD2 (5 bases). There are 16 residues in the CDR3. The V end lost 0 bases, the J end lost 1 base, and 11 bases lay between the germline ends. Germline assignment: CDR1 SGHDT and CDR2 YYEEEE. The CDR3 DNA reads TGTGCCAGCAGCTTGGATGGGGAGTCGTCCTACAATGAGCAGTTCTTC. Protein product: CASSLDGESSYNEQFF.

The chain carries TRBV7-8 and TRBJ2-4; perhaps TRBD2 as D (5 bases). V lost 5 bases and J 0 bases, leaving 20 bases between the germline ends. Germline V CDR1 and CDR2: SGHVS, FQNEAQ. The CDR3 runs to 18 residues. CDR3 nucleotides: TGTGCCAGCAGCCCCCTGAGGGTACGCGGGTCAGCCAAAAACATTCAGTACTTC. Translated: CASSPLRVRGSAKNIQYF. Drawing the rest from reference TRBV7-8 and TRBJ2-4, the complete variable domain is GAGVSQSPRYKVAKRGQDVALRCDPISGHVSLFWYQQALGQGPEFLTYFQNEAQLDKSGLPSDRFFAERPEGSVSTLKIQRTQQEDSAVYLCASSPLRVRGSAKNIQYFGAGTRLSVL.

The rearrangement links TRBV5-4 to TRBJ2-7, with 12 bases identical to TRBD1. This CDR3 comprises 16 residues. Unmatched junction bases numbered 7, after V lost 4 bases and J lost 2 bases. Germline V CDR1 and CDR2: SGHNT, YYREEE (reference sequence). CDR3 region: CASSPPGQGATYEQYF. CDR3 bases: TGTGCCAGCAGCCCTCCGGGACAGGGGGCTACCTACGAGCAGTACTTC.

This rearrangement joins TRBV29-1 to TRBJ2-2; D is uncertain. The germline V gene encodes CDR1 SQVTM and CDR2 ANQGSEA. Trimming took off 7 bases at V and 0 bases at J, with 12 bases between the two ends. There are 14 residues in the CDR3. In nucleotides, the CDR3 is TGCAGCGCCCGATACAACCCGAACACCGGGGAGCTGTTTTTT. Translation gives CSARYNPNTGELFF.

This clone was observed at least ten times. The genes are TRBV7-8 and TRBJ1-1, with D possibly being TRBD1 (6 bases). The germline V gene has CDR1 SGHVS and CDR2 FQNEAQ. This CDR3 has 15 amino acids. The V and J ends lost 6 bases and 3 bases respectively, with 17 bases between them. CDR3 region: CASSSVRGKDTEAFF. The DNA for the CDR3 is TGTGCCAGCAGTTCAGTCAGGGGAAAGGACACTGAAGCTTTCTTT. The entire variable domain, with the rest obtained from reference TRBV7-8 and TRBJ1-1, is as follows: GAGVSQSPRYKVAKRGQDVALRCDPISGHVSLFWYQQALGQGPEFLTYFQNEAQLDKSGLPSDRFFAERPEGSVSTLKIQRTQQEDSAVYLCASSSVRGKDTEAFFGQGTRLTVV.

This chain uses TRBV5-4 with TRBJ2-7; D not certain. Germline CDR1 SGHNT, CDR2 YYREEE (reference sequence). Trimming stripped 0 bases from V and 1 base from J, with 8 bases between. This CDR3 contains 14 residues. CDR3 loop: CASSLDAGSYEQYF. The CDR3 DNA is TGTGCCAGCAGCTTGGACGCAGGTTCCTACGAGCAGTACTTC.

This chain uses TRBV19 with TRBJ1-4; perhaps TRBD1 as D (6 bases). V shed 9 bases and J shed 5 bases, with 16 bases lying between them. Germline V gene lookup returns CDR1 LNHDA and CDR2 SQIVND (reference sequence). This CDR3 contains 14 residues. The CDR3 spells CASPGGQPNEKLFF. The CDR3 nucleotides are TGTGCCAGCCCCGGGGGGCAGCCGAATGAAAAACTGTTTTTT.